One sample yielded the 26 T cell receptor beta chains listed below, sequenced in a study of cytomegalovirus exposure and HLA in healthy donors. Use of 60 Vbeta and 13 Jbeta primers characterized the PCR. Here immunoSEQ multiplex PCR was the method, and the copy in TCRdb shows in-frame clones only, minus some. The table lists approximately 61,000 clones, less than 80% of them singletons, with approximately 3% in the top ten. Sample: PBMCs. The source of these receptors is a woman between 50 and 59 years old in good health and CMV-seronegative.

This clone occurred a few times. DNA for the CDR3: TGTGCCAGCAGCTTTACTAGTCGCAATGAGCAGTTCTTC. Its translation: CASSFTSRNEQFF. V is TRBV7-9 and J is TRBJ2-1; maybe TRBD2 (5 bases). Trimming took 3 bases from V and 6 from J, leaving 9 bases between them. CDR1 and CDR2 (germline): SEHNR, FQNEAQ (reference sequence). The CDR3 totals 13 residues.

J is TRBJ2-7 and V is TRBV6-7; perhaps TRBD1 as D (6 bases). TRBV6-7 is an ORF, with its function uncertain. Trimming cost V 5 bases and J 5 bases, with 22 bases left between them. The CDR3 has 16 amino acids. The CDR3 sequence is CASSNPTHRVIHEQYF. In DNA, the CDR3 is TGTGCCAGCAGTAACCCAACCCACAGGGTCATCCACGAGCAGTACTTC.

The chain uses TRBV29-1 and TRBJ2-5, with TRBD2 matching 10 bases. Per the germline V gene, CDR1 is SQVTM and CDR2 is ANQGSEA. V dropped 5 bases and J dropped 2; count of bases not matched to a gene: 5. There are 14 residues in the CDR3. Here the CDR3 reads CSVSPSGSQETQYF. CDR3 nucleotide sequence: TGCAGCGTTTCTCCTAGCGGGAGTCAAGAGACCCAGTACTTC.

The chain employs TRBV29-1 and TRBJ1-2; 8 nucleotides align to TRBD1. Germline V gene lookup returns CDR1 SQVTM and CDR2 ANQGSEA. The CDR3 is 12 amino acids. V shed 2 bases, J shed 6 bases, and the junction held 2 bases outside the gene matches. The CDR3: CSVEMTGDGYTF. Here the CDR3 DNA reads TGCAGCGTTGAAATGACAGGGGATGGCTACACCTTC. The full variable domain, its missing parts supplied by reference TRBV29-1 and TRBJ1-2, is SAVISQKPSRDICQRGTSLTIQCQVDSQVTMMFWYRQQPGQSLTLIATANQGSEATYESGFVIDKFPISRPNLTFSTLTVSNMSPEDSSIYLCSVEMTGDGYTFGSGTRLTVV.

This clone occurred many times. V gene TRBV19 combines with J gene TRBJ1-1; a weak D match, TRBD1 (5 bases). Germline CDR1 and CDR2: LNHDA and SQIVND (reference sequence). V was clipped by 5 bases and J by 6 bases, with 13 bases between them. The CDR3 totals 13 residues. This CDR3 is CASSSRGGAEAFF. CDR3 coding DNA: TGTGCCAGTAGTTCTAGGGGAGGGGCTGAAGCTTTCTTT.

Notes on this clone: Other nucleotide sequences in the sample specify the same CDR3. The chain is built from TRBV5-1 and TRBJ2-7; weak D call: TRBD1 (5 bases). The CDR3 spans 14 residues. V shed 0 bases and J shed 4 bases, with 11 bases lying between them. CDR1 is SGHRS and CDR2 is YFSETQ in the germline V gene. The CDR3 region has the DNA TGCGCCAGCAGCTTGGCAGGGATCGGGTACGAGCAGTACTTC. Translating gives CASSLAGIGYEQYF.

J is TRBJ1-5 and V is TRBV27; TRBD1 is a possible D gene (5 bases). Deletions cut 5 bases from V and 0 bases from J, with 26 bases between. The CDR3 length is 20 residues. Germline loops: CDR1 MNHEY, CDR2 SMNVEV (reference sequence). The DNA for the CDR3 is TGTGCCAGCAGTCCTCATGGGACTCCAGGAGGGGAAAATAGCAATCAGCCCCAGCATTTT. It codes for CASSPHGTPGGENSNQPQHF.

The rearrangement joins TRBV5-8 to TRBJ2-6; D perhaps matches TRBD1 (6 bases). CDR1 and CDR2 from the germline V gene are SGHTS and YDEGEE. The CDR3 totals 18 residues. The ends were cut back, 4 bases at V and 0 bases at J, with 17 bases in the middle. DNA of the CDR3: TGTGCCAGCAGCCTGGACAGAGATCCTTTCTCTGGGGCCAACGTCCTGACTTTC. This translates into CASSLDRDPFSGANVLTF.

This clone was counted a few times. V gene TRBV5-6 combines with J gene TRBJ1-2, with D maybe TRBD1 (5 bases). V lost 1 base and J 5 bases, leaving 12 bases between the germline ends. CDR1 is SGHDT and CDR2 is YYEEEE in the germline V gene. The CDR3 covers 14 residues. The CDR3 DNA sequence: TGTGCCAGCAGCTTGACGGGGCGGGAATATGGCTACACCTTC. It codes for CASSLTGREYGYTF.

The chain couples TRBV15 to TRBJ1-2, with 10 bases fitting TRBD1. The germline gives CDR1 LNHNV, CDR2 YYDKDF (reference sequence). This CDR3 spans 14 amino acids. V was pared by 1 base and J by 4 bases, with 0 bases of the junction left unmatched. CDR3 sequence reads: CATSRGQGAYGYTF. The DNA of the CDR3 is TGTGCCACCAGCAGAGGACAGGGGGCCTATGGCTACACCTTC. The variable domain in full, completed from reference TRBV15 and TRBJ1-2, reads DAMVIQNPRYQVTQFGKPVTLSCSQTLNHNVMYWYQQKSSQAPKLLFHYYDKDFNNEADTPDNFQSRRPNTSFCFLDIRSPGLGDTAMYLCATSRGQGAYGYTFGSGTRLTVV.

This clone was seen a few times. CDR3 coding DNA: TGTGCCAGCAGTTGGGGGGGACATCTCGCAACTAATGAAAAACTGTTTTTT. Its translation is CASSWGGHLATNEKLFF. The chain couples TRBV27 to TRBJ1-4, with D perhaps TRBD1 (6 bases). Germline loops: CDR1 MNHEY, CDR2 SMNVEV (reference sequence). The ends were cut back, 4 bases at V and 0 bases at J, with 15 bases in the middle. The CDR3 sequence is 17 residues long.

This rearrangement joins TRBV15 to TRBJ1-2; D possibly corresponds to TRBD1 (5 bases). Germline-derived CDR1 and CDR2 are LNHNV and YYDKDF (reference sequence). This CDR3 is built from 17 residues. With 0 bases removed from V and 6 bases from J, the gap between germline ends came to 20 bases. CDR3 sequence: CATSRDGAGKGSDGYTF. In DNA, the CDR3 is TGTGCCACCAGCAGAGATGGGGCAGGGAAGGGTTCGGATGGCTACACCTTC.

The chain has TRBV5-4 and TRBJ1-1, with unresolved D. V lost 4 bases and J lost 1, with 14 bases in between. The CDR3 has 15 residues. Per germline, CDR1 SGHNT and CDR2 YYREEE (reference sequence). The CDR3 loop is CASSEGGMGNTEAFF. For the CDR3, the DNA is TGTGCCAGCAGCGAAGGAGGGATGGGGAACACTGAAGCTTTCTTT.

This chain's CDR3 is CASSPGGVGTEAFF. Written as DNA, the CDR3 is TGTGCCAGCAGCCCAGGCGGGGTCGGCACTGAAGCTTTCTTT. The genes are TRBV7-9 and TRBJ1-1; D is uncertain. CDR1 SEHNR and CDR2 FQNEAQ come from the germline V gene (reference sequence). CDR3 length: 14 amino acids. The V gene lost 5 bases and the J gene lost 4 bases, with 14 bases spanning the gap.

The chain is built from TRBV28 and TRBJ2-7; 9 nucleotides agree with TRBD1. Germline CDR1 and CDR2: MDHEN and SYDVKM. V trimming: 2 bases; J trimming: 2 bases; junction bases outside the gene matches: 1. The CDR3 runs 14 residues. The DNA of the CDR3 is TGTGCCAGCAGTTTAGGGACAGGGACCTACGAGCAGTACTTC. Its translation is CASSLGTGTYEQYF.

This clone was seen a handful of times. V usage is TRBV28 and J usage is TRBJ2-6, with unresolved D. The germline V and J ends were trimmed by 0 bases and 0 bases, with 3 bases remaining between them. CDR3 size: 15 residues. Germline lookup yields CDR1 MDHEN and CDR2 SYDVKM. CDR3 DNA sequence: TGTGCCAGCAGTTTATGGCGCTCTGGGGCCAACGTCCTGACTTTC. This codes for CASSLWRSGANVLTF.

The chain is built from TRBV28 and TRBJ1-2; TRBD1 might be the D (5 bases). Trimming removed 2 bases from V and 4 bases from J, with 11 bases in between. Per germline, CDR1 MDHEN and CDR2 SYDVKM. This CDR3 is 14 amino acids long. Here the CDR3 reads CASSLLGAPYGYTF. DNA for the CDR3: TGTGCCAGCAGTTTACTAGGGGCCCCCTATGGCTACACCTTC.

There are a few counts of this clone. This chain connects TRBV28 to TRBJ1-4; D gene unclear. CDR3 length equals 10 residues. Germline loops: CDR1 MDHEN, CDR2 SYDVKM. V gave up 4 bases and J gave up 8 bases, with 2 bases separating them. The CDR3, as DNA: TGTGCCAGCAGTTCGGAAAAACTGTTTTTT. Its protein is CASSSEKLFF.

The genes are TRBV4-2 and TRBJ2-7, with D perhaps TRBD2 (6 bases). The germline CDR1 and CDR2 sequences are LGHNA and YNFKEQ. Trimming shortened V by 4 bases and J by 5 bases, and 12 bases separated the two germline ends. The CDR3 contains 13 residues. CDR3 sequence reads: CASSPRGSDEQYF. Written as DNA, the CDR3 is TGTGCCAGCAGCCCCCGGGGGTCCGACGAGCAGTACTTC.

CDR3 amino acids: CASSWGTGGNTIYF. In nucleotides, the CDR3 is TGCGCCAGCAGCTGGGGTACAGGGGGAAACACCATATATTTT. This chain connects TRBV5-1 to TRBJ1-3; a weak D match, TRBD1 (6 bases). CDR1 is SGHRS, CDR2 YFSETQ, per germline. Trimming pared 3 bases from V and 4 bases from J, leaving 11 bases between. The CDR3 extends over 14 amino acids.

V and J are TRBV29-1 and TRBJ1-2, with 12 bases that match TRBD1. There are 12 residues in the CDR3. V shed 7 bases, J shed 7 bases, and the junction held 4 bases outside the gene matches. The germline CDR1 and CDR2 sequences are SQVTM and ANQGSEA. CDR3 in amino acids: CSEGTGGSGYTF. Written as DNA, the CDR3 is TGCAGCGAAGGGACAGGGGGCAGTGGCTACACCTTC. Combining the CDR3 with reference TRBV29-1 and TRBJ1-2 gives the whole variable domain SAVISQKPSRDICQRGTSLTIQCQVDSQVTMMFWYRQQPGQSLTLIATANQGSEATYESGFVIDKFPISRPNLTFSTLTVSNMSPEDSSIYLCSEGTGGSGYTFGSGTRLTVV.

CDR3 coding DNA: TGTGCCAGCAGTGAGGCGGGTGGGGGGAACCACGAGCAGTACTTC. It is translated as CASSEAGGGNHEQYF. The chain is built from TRBV25-1 and TRBJ2-7, with D possibly matching TRBD2 (6 bases). Germline lookup yields CDR1 MGHDK and CDR2 SYGVNS. The V end was cut by 3 bases, the J end by 5 bases, with 17 bases between. The CDR3 extends over 15 amino acids.

The chain carries TRBV6-5 and TRBJ2-3; tentatively, D is TRBD1 (5 bases). The CDR3 has 11 residues. Germline V CDR1 and CDR2: MNHEY, SVGAGI. Trimming stripped 7 bases from V and 8 bases from J, with 10 bases between. CDR3 nucleotide sequence: TGTGCCAGCACCCAGGGTTTTACGCAGTATTTT. It encodes CASTQGFTQYF.

V is TRBV18 and J is TRBJ1-1, with 7 bases aligning to TRBD1. With V trimmed by 3 bases and J by 5 bases, 3 bases remained unmatched. This CDR3 comprises 13 residues. CDR1 is KGHSH, CDR2 LQKENI, per germline. The CDR3 DNA reads as TGTGCCAGCTCACCGGACAGGTTGACTGAAGCTTTCTTT. This codes for CASSPDRLTEAFF.

V gene TRBV6-6 combines with J gene TRBJ2-3; D remains unclear. The CDR3 has 15 residues. CDR1 and CDR2 (germline): MNHNY, SVGAGI (reference sequence). The V gene lost 4 bases and the J gene lost 3 bases, with 14 bases spanning the gap. The CDR3 DNA is TGTGCCAGCAGTTCCCACGATATCACAACAGATACGCAGTATTTT. It encodes CASSSHDITTDTQYF.

The chain couples TRBV12-5 to TRBJ2-3; D not resolved. The CDR3 extends over 15 amino acids. Germline V gives CDR1 LGHNT, CDR2 FRNRAP. V was pared by 2 bases and J by 1 base, with 10 bases between. The DNA for the CDR3 is TGTGCTAGTGGTTTGTCGGAGATGGGCACAGATACGCAGTATTTT. This translates into CASGLSEMGTDTQYF.